The rows below give T cell receptor beta chains drawn from one sample of a study of somatic mutations in cytotoxic T cells in rheumatoid arthritis. Assay used: immunoSEQ multiplex PCR; TCRdb lists only in-frame clones, some missing. Found here are approximately 17,000 clones, approximately 80% of them singletons; the top ten hold about 5%. The material sequenced was CD8+ T cells sorted from blood. The source is an adult with rheumatoid arthritis. Both conserved end residues are part of each CDR3. D genes are given only for firm matches. Only some rows state a clone size, as once, few, many or a class for expanded clones.

CASGLPLPDLNTEAFF,TGTGCTAGTGGTCTCCCTCTCCCCGATTTGAACACTGAAGCTTTCTTT,TRBJ1-1,NA,NA,TRBV12-5
CASTQGMAREQFF,TGTGCCAGTACACAGGGGATGGCGAGAGAGCAGTTCTTC,TRBJ2-1,TRBD1,NA,TRBV19
CSVLDREDSPLHF,TGCAGCGTCCTGGACAGGGAGGATTCACCCCTCCACTTT,TRBJ1-6,TRBD1,NA,TRBV29-1
CASSPLGQGGQETQYF,TGTGCCAGCAGCCCCTTGGGACAGGGTGGGCAAGAGACCCAGTACTTC,TRBJ2-5,TRBD1,NA,TRBV5-6
CASTGNEADTGELFF,TGCGCCAGCACAGGGAACGAGGCGGACACCGGGGAGCTGTTTTTT,TRBJ2-2,NA,NA,TRBV5-1
CASSSSQRGTDTQYF,TGTGCCAGTAGCAGCTCTCAAAGAGGTACAGATACGCAGTATTTT,TRBJ2-3,NA,NA,TRBV19
CASSLAAQETQYF,TGTGCCAGCAGCTTGGCGGCCCAAGAGACCCAGTACTTC,TRBJ2-5,NA,NA,TRBV5-6
CASSFDRGTEAFF,TGTGCCAGCAGCTTCGACAGGGGCACTGAAGCTTTCTTT,TRBJ1-1,TRBD1,NA,TRBV7-9
CASTGPIAYEQYF,TGTGCCAGCACCGGGCCGATAGCCTACGAGCAGTACTTC,TRBJ2-7,NA,NA,TRBV2
CAISDDSGSYKAFF,TGTGCCATCAGTGACGATTCGGGGAGCTACAAAGCTTTCTTT,TRBJ1-1,NA,NA,TRBV10-3
CASSLNRVDTQYF,TGTGCCAGCAGCCTTAATAGGGTAGATACGCAGTATTTT,TRBJ2-3,NA,NA,TRBV7-2
CASSQVQGAGTEAFF,TGCGCCAGCAGCCAAGTACAGGGGGCCGGCACTGAAGCTTTCTTT,TRBJ1-1,TRBD1,NA,TRBV4-1
CASGEGGPGELFF,TGTGCCAGCGGGGAAGGAGGTCCCGGGGAGCTGTTTTTT,TRBJ2-2,NA,NA,TRBV2
CASSSGFEKLFF,TGTGCCAGCAGCTCTGGGTTTGAAAAACTGTTTTTT,TRBJ1-4,NA,NA,TRBV13
CASSHPTGLAEAFF,TGTGCCAGCAGCCACCCAACAGGGTTGGCTGAAGCTTTCTTT,TRBJ1-1,NA,NA,TRBV4-2
CAWSVTRRNQPQHF,TGTGCCTGGAGTGTGACCAGGAGGAATCAGCCCCAGCATTTT,TRBJ1-5,NA,few,TRBV30
CASSFGRASEQYF,TGTGCCAGCAGCTTCGGCAGGGCCTCCGAGCAGTACTTC,TRBJ2-7,NA,NA,TRBV7-2
CASSPRASYNEQFF,TGTGCCAGCTCACCACGAGCCAGCTACAATGAGCAGTTCTTC,TRBJ2-1,NA,NA,TRBV18
CASSEAPAIQSSYEQYF,TGTGCCAGCAGTGAAGCGCCTGCGATCCAGAGCTCCTACGAGCAGTACTTC,TRBJ2-7,NA,NA,TRBV6-1
CASSVGKTSPLHF,TGTGCCAGCAGTGTGGGTAAAACTTCACCCCTCCACTTT,TRBJ1-6,NA,NA,TRBV5-6
CASSIRLRGRRTEAFF,TGTGCCAGCAGCATACGCCTCAGGGGGCGGAGGACTGAAGCTTTCTTT,TRBJ1-1,TRBD1,NA,TRBV7-9
CASSGSTGELFF,TGTGCCAGTAGTGGCAGCACCGGGGAGCTGTTTTTT,TRBJ2-2,NA,NA,TRBV19
CASSYGLPTPGELFF,TGTGCCAGCAGTTACGGGTTACCCACACCCGGGGAGCTGTTTTTT,TRBJ2-2,NA,NA,TRBV6-5
CASSQLAGDIASTDTQYF,TGTGCCAGCAGCCAACTAGCGGGGGATATTGCTAGCACAGATACGCAGTATTTT,TRBJ2-3,TRBD2,NA,TRBV7-6
CASSIGGFPYEQYF,TGTGCCAGTAGTATCGGGGGCTTCCCCTACGAGCAGTACTTC,TRBJ2-7,NA,once,TRBV19
CASSVGTSPADEQFF,TGTGCCAGCAGCGTAGGGACTTCTCCTGCGGATGAGCAGTTCTTC,TRBJ2-1,NA,NA,TRBV9
CSAPGGIDGGYTF,TGCAGCGCCCCGGGGGGTATTGATGGTGGCTACACCTTC,TRBJ1-2,NA,NA,TRBV29-1
CASSQAGRRTEAFF,TGTGCCAGCAGCCAAGCCGGAAGGAGGACTGAAGCTTTCTTT,TRBJ1-1,NA,few,TRBV14
CASRLPSTDTQYF,TGTGCCAGCCGCCTACCAAGCACAGATACGCAGTATTTT,TRBJ2-3,NA,NA,TRBV7-8
CASSLGEVSYGYTF,TGCGCCAGCAGCTTGGGGGAGGTTAGCTATGGCTACACCTTC,TRBJ1-2,NA,few,TRBV5-1
CASTPGGRADTQYF,TGCGCCTCCACCCCGGGGGGGCGGGCAGATACGCAGTATTTT,TRBJ2-3,TRBD2,NA,TRBV5-1
CASSVPQSGGPTDTQYF,TGTGCCAGCAGCGTCCCACAGAGCGGGGGGCCCACAGATACGCAGTATTTT,TRBJ2-3,TRBD2,NA,TRBV9
CASGQPYEQYF,TGTGCCAGTGGGCAGCCCTACGAGCAGTACTTC,TRBJ2-7,NA,few,TRBV19
CASSQLAGGGGETQYF,TGTGCCAGCAGCCAACTAGCGGGGGGTGGCGGGGAGACCCAGTACTTC,TRBJ2-5,TRBD2,NA,TRBV7-7
CASSPTSAGQGYYGYTF,TGCGCCAGCAGTCCGACCTCGGCGGGACAGGGTTACTATGGCTACACCTTC,TRBJ1-2,TRBD1,NA,TRBV27
CASSLAPGGGTQYF,TGTGCCAGCAGCTTGGCCCCCGGGGGCGGGACCCAGTACTTC,TRBJ2-5,NA,NA,TRBV5-4
CASETDYEQYF,TGTGCCAGCGAAACAGACTACGAGCAGTACTTC,TRBJ2-7,NA,NA,TRBV7-9
CASSGLQGDHYGYTF,TGTGCCAGTAGTGGACTACAGGGGGACCATTATGGCTACACCTTC,TRBJ1-2,TRBD1,few,TRBV19
CASSHQKGEYEQYF,TGCGCCAGCAGCCATCAAAAGGGGGAGTACGAGCAGTACTTC,TRBJ2-7,NA,NA,TRBV4-1
CASSPRRGVDEQYF,TGTGCCAGCAGCCCCCGGCGGGGGGTGGACGAGCAGTACTTC,TRBJ2-7,TRBD2,NA,TRBV4-2
CASSASDTNIAGQFF,TGCGCCAGCAGTGCCTCGGACACAAACATCGCAGGGCAGTTCTTC,TRBJ2-1,NA,few,TRBV10-1
CASSLGGAGAFF,TGTGCCAGCAGCTTGGGGGGGGCGGGAGCTTTCTTT,TRBJ1-1,NA,NA,TRBV5-4
CASSDGTWGETQYF,TGTGCCAGCAGTGATGGAACCTGGGGGGAGACCCAGTACTTC,TRBJ2-5,NA,NA,TRBV2
CASSPGQRYSPLHF,TGTGCCAGCTCACCGGGACAGCGTTATTCACCCCTCCACTTT,TRBJ1-6,TRBD1,NA,TRBV18
CASESGANTGELFF,TGTGCCAGCGAGTCGGGGGCCAACACCGGGGAGCTGTTTTTT,TRBJ2-2,NA,NA,TRBV5-4
CSAGQVPGKLFF,TGCAGCGCTGGACAGGTACCCGGAAAACTGTTTTTT,TRBJ1-4,TRBD1,NA,TRBV29-1
CASSSASVLAKNIQYF,TGTGCCAGCAGCTCAGCGTCTGTCTTAGCCAAAAACATTCAGTACTTC,TRBJ2-4,NA,NA,TRBV13
CASTGGGNTEAFF,TGTGCCTCGACAGGGGGTGGGAACACTGAAGCTTTCTTT,TRBJ1-1,TRBD1,NA,TRBV30
CSVDRDSQNTEAFF,TGCAGCGTTGATAGGGACAGTCAGAACACTGAAGCTTTCTTT,TRBJ1-1,TRBD1,NA,TRBV29-1
CASSNTHKDYEQYF,TGTGCCAGCAGCAATACCCATAAGGACTACGAGCAGTACTTC,TRBJ2-7,NA,NA,TRBV13
CASSLGSQASPLHF,TGTGCCAGCAGCTTAGGATCGCAGGCCTCACCCCTCCACTTT,TRBJ1-6,NA,NA,TRBV11-2
CASSYTDEGWSNEKLFF,TGTGCCAGCAGCTATACAGACGAGGGTTGGTCTAATGAAAAACTGTTTTTT,TRBJ1-4,NA,NA,TRBV5-5
CASSLVFRGARETQYF,TGTGCCAGCAGCTTAGTTTTCAGGGGGGCGCGAGAGACCCAGTACTTC,TRBJ2-5,NA,once,TRBV11-2
CASSLLGGAQFF,TGTGCCAGCAGTTTACTGGGGGGCGCGCAGTTCTTC,TRBJ2-1,NA,NA,TRBV27
CASSFRGETQYF,TGTGCCAGCAGCTTCCGCGGGGAGACCCAGTACTTC,TRBJ2-5,NA,NA,TRBV11-2
CASSIVYREDHSNQPQHF,TGTGCCAGTAGTATAGTTTACAGGGAGGACCATAGCAATCAGCCCCAGCATTTT,TRBJ1-5,NA,NA,TRBV19
CASTRGDTEAFF,TGCGCCAGCACCCGGGGCGACACTGAAGCTTTCTTT,TRBJ1-1,NA,NA,TRBV4-1
CASSPSDNSNEKLFF,TGTGCCAGCAGTCCCTCGGACAACTCTAATGAAAAACTGTTTTTT,TRBJ1-4,NA,NA,TRBV6-5
CASSPRLTDTQYF,TGTGCCAGCAGCCCAAGACTGACAGATACGCAGTATTTT,TRBJ2-3,NA,NA,TRBV7-3